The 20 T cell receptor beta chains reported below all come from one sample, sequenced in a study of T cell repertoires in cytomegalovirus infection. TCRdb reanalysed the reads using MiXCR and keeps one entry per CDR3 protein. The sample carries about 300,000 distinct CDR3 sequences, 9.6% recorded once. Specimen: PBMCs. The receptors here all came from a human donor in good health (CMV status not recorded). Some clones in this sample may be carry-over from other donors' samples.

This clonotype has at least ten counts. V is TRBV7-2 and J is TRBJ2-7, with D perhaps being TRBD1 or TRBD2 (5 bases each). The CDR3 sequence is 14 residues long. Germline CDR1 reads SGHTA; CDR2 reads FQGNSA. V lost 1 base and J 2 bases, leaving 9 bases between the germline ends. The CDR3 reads CASSLGGKTYEQYF. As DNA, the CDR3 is TGTGCCAGCAGCTTAGGGGGGAAAACCTACGAGCAGTACTTC. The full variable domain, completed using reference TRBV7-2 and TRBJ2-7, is GAGVSQSPSNKVTEKGKDVELRCDPISGHTALYWYRQSLGQGLEFLIYFQGNSAPDKSGLPSDRFSAERTGGSVSTLTIQRTQQEDSAVYLCASSLGGKTYEQYFGPGTRLTVT.

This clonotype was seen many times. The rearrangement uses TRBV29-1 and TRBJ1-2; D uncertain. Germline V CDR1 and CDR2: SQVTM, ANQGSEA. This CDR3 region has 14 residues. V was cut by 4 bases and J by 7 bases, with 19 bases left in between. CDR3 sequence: CSVVGPLKRGGYTF. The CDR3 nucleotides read TGCAGCGTTGTCGGACCCCTCAAGAGAGGTGGCTACACCTTC.

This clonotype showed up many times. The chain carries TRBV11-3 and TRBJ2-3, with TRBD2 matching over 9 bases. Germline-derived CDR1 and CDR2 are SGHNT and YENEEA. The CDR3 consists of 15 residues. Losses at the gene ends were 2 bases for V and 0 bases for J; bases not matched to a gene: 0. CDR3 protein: CASSLTSGSTDTQYF. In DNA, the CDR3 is TGTGCCAGCAGCTTAACTAGCGGGAGCACAGATACGCAGTATTTT. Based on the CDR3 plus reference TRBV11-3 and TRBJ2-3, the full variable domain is EAGVVQSPRYKIIEKKQPVAFWCNPISGHNTLYWYLQNLGQGPELLIRYENEEAVDDSQLPKDRFSAERLKGVDSTLKIQPAELGDSAVYLCASSLTSGSTDTQYFGPGTRLTVL.

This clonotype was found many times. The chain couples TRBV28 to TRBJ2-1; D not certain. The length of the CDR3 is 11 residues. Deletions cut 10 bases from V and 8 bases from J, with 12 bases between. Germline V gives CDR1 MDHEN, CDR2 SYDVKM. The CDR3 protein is CATATQDEQFF. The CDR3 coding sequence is TGTGCCACGGCTACCCAGGATGAGCAGTTCTTC.

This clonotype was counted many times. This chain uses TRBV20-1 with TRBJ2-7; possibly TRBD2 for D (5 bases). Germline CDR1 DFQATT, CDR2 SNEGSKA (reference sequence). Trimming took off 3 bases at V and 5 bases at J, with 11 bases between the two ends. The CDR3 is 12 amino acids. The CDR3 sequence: CSASWEINEQYF. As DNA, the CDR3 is TGCAGTGCTAGTTGGGAGATCAACGAGCAGTACTTC.

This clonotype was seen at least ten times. The CDR3 sequence is CASHSSENTEAFF. The CDR3 nucleotides are TGTGCCAGCCACTCATCCGAGAACACTGAAGCTTTCTTT. The genes are TRBV2 and TRBJ1-1; D is unclear. Trimming removed 8 bases at V and 1 base at J, with 11 bases between. Germline V CDR1 and CDR2: SNHLY, FYNNEI. This CDR3 has 13 amino acids. Filled out from reference TRBV2 and TRBJ1-1, the complete variable domain reads EPEVTQTPSHQVTQMGQEVILRCVPISNHLYFYWYRQILGQKVEFLVSFYNNEISEKSEIFDDQFSVERPDGSNFTLKIRSTKLEDSAMYFCASHSSENTEAFFGQGTRLTVV.

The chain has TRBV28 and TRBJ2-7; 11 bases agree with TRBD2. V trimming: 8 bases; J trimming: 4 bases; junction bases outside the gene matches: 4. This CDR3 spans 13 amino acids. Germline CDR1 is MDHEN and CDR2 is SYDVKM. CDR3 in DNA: TGTGCCAGCCAAGGACTAGCGGGTTACGAGCAGTACGTC. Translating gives CASQGLAGYEQYV.

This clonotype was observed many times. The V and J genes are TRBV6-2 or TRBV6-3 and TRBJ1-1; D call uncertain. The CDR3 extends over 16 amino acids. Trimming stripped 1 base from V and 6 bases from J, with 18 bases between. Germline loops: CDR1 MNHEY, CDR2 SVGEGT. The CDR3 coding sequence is TGTGCCAGCAGTTACTTACCCTCTCTCGGGCGCGCTGAAGCTTTCTTT. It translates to CASSYLPSLGRAEAFF.

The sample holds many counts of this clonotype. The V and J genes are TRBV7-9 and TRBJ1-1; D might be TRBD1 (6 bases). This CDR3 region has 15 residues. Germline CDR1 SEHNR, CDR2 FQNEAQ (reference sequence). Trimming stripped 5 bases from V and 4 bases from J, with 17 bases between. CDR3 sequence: CASSVTQGHGTEAFF. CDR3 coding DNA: TGTGCCAGCAGCGTCACTCAGGGGCATGGCACTGAAGCTTTCTTT.

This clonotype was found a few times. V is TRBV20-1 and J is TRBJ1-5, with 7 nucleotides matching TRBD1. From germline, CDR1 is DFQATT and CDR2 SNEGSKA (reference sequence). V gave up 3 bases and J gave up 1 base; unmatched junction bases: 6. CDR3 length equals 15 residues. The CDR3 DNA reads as TGCAGTGCTAGTTTTCAGGGGGTGAGCAATCAGCCCCAGCATTTT. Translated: CSASFQGVSNQPQHF.

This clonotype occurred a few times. The CDR3 here is CSAAFYSYEGETQYF. DNA for the CDR3: TGCAGTGCTGCCTTTTACAGCTACGAGGGAGAGACCCAGTACTTC. The chain links TRBV20-1 to TRBJ2-5; D might be TRBD2 (5 bases). CDR1 is DFQATT, CDR2 SNEGSKA, per germline (reference sequence). The V end was cut by 5 bases, the J end by 4 bases, with 20 bases between. CDR3 length: 15 residues.

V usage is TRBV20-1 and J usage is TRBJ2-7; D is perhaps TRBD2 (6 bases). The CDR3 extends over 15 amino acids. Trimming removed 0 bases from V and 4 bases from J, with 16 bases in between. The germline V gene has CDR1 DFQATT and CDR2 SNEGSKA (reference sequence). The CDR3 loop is CSARDGGTDNYEQYF. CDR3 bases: TGCAGTGCTAGAGATGGCGGGACGGATAATTACGAGCAGTACTTC.

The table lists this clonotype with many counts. CDR3 in amino acids: CASSKPGTPKAFF. CDR3 nucleotide sequence: TGTGCCAGCAGCAAACCAGGGACCCCTAAAGCTTTCTTT. The chain recombines TRBV7-2 with TRBJ1-1; D might be TRBD1 (5 bases). Germline V gene data show CDR1 as SGHTA and CDR2 as FQGNSA. The CDR3 covers 13 residues. The V gene lost 5 bases and the J gene lost 9 bases, with 16 bases spanning the gap.

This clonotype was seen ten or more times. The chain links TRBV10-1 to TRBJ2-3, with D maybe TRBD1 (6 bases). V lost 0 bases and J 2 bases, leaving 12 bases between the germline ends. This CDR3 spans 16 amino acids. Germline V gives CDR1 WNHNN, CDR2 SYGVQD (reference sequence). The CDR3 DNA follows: TGCGCCAGCAGTGAGTCGTCTGGACAGTCCACAGATACGCAGTATTTT. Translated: CASSESSGQSTDTQYF.

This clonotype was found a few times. CDR3 sequence reads: CSAKSITYSPLHF. CDR3 in DNA: TGCAGTGCTAAATCCATTACCTATTCACCCCTCCACTTT. The genes are TRBV20-1 and TRBJ1-6; D is undetermined. This CDR3 has 13 residues. The germline V gene encodes CDR1 DFQATT and CDR2 SNEGSKA (reference sequence). Trimming removed 4 bases at V and 8 bases at J, with 12 bases between.

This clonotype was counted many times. CDR3 loop: CSVRLKNTEAFF. As DNA, the CDR3 is TGCAGCGTTCGACTCAAGAACACTGAAGCTTTCTTT. V gene TRBV29-1 combines with J gene TRBJ1-1; D gene uncertain. This CDR3 has 12 amino acids. V was pared by 5 bases and J by 1 base, with 8 bases between. Germline V gene lookup returns CDR1 SQVTM and CDR2 ANQGSEA.

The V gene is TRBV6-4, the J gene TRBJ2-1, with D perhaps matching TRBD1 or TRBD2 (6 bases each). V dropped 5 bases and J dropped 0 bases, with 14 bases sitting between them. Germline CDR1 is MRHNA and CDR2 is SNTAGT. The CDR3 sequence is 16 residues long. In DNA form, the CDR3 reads TGTGCCAGCAGTCCCGAGGGGGGAAGCTCCTACAATGAGCAGTTCTTC. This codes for CASSPEGGSSYNEQFF.

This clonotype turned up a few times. CDR3 bases: TGTGCCAGCAGTGAATTAGGGGGCCGCACTGAAGCTTTCTTT. This codes for CASSELGGRTEAFF. This chain links TRBV2 with TRBJ1-1; 7 nucleotides match TRBD1. V was clipped by 2 bases and J by 4 bases; unmatched bases: 4. This CDR3 comprises 14 residues. Germline loops: CDR1 SNHLY, CDR2 FYNNEI.

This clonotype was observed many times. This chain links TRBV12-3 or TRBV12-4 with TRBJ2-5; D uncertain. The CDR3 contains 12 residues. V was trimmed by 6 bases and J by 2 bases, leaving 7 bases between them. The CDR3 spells CASSQYQETQYF. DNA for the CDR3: TGTGCCAGCAGCCAATATCAAGAGACCCAGTACTTC.

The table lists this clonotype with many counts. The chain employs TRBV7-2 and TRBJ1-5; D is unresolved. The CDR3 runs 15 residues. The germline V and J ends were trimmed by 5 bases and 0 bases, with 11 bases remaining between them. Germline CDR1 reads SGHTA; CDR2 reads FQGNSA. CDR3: CASSPTRISNQPQHF. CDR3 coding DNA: TGTGCCAGCAGCCCGACACGCATTAGCAATCAGCCCCAGCATTTT.